This TCR beta chain was identified in a study of blood T cell repertoires in COVID-19. At the level of the study: Collection of acute and convalescent COVID-19 samples took place in the United States, Italy and Spain. The analysed material was cDNA or gDNA that came from T cells, B-cell-depleted T cells, or PBMCs.

The CDR3 loop spans 13 amino acids. V dropped 0 bases and J dropped 4 bases, with 6 bases sitting between them. The V gene's germline CDR1 is SGHRS and CDR2 YFSETQ. In the original analysis: The authors estimated nucleated cell counts from reference gene primer amplification. Assay used: immunoSEQ multiplex PCR; TCRdb lists only in-frame clones, some missing. The V and J calls and clone size were taken over from that table, and D and trimming were inferred from the DNA. The sample lists 65,000 to 75,000 clones, 82% occurring once. Sequencing was performed on peripheral blood. The rearrangement joins TRBV5-1 to TRBJ2-3; D might be TRBD2 (6 bases). The clonotype comes from a woman aged 80 or older with acute or convalescent COVID-19. This CDR3 reads CASSLAGADTQYF. As DNA, the CDR3 is TGCGCCAGCAGCTTGGCGGGGGCAGATACGCAGTATTTT.